Sequencing of this T cell receptor (beta chain) was carried out in a study of blood T cell repertoires in COVID-19. Under the authors' procedure: Reference gene primer amplification gave nucleated cell count estimates. Sequencing used immunoSEQ multiplex PCR; TCRdb keeps in-frame clones, though not all of them. The V and J calls and clone size come from that table; D and trimming were worked out from the DNA. Found here are 160,000 or so clones, roughly 80% of them singletons; the top ten hold about 5.3%. This CDR3 spans 14 amino acids. Germline CDR1 and CDR2: LNHDA and SQIVND (reference sequence). Trimming took off 3 bases at V and 4 bases at J, with 12 bases between the two ends. Researchers sorted participants into cohorts using their self-reported clinical history.

Sequencing was done on a sample of PBMCs or T cells enriched from blood (not recorded which). The rearrangement links TRBV19 to TRBJ1-2; D is undetermined. The source is a woman in her forties with acute COVID-19. CDR3 bases: TGTGCCAGTAGTATCTTCCTGTCCCCCTATGGCTACACCTTC. Protein product: CASSIFLSPYGYTF.